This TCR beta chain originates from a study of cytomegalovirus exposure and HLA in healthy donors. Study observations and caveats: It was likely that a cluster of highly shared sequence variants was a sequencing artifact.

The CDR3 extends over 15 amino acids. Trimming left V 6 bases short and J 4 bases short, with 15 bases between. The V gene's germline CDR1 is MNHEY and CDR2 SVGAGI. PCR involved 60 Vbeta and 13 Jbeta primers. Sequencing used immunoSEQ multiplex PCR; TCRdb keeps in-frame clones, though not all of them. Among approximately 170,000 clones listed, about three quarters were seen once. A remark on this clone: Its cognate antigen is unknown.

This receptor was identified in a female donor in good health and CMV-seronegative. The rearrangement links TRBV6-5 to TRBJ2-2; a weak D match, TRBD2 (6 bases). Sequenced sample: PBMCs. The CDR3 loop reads CASSRSREITGELFF. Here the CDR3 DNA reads TGTGCCAGCAGCCGCTCCCGGGAGATCACCGGGGAGCTGTTTTTT.